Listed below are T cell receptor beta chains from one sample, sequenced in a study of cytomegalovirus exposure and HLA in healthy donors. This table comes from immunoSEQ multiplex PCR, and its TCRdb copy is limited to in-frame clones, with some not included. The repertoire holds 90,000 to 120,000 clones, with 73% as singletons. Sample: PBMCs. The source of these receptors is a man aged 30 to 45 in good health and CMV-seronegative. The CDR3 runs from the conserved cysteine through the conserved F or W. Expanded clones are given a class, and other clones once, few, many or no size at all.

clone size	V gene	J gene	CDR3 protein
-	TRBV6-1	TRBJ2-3	CASAETFTDTQYF
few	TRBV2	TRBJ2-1	CASSKRGTSSVEQFF
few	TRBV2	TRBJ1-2	CASSLTLDANYGYTF
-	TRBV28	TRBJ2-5	CASSSPGTGKQETQYF
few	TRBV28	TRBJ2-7	CATSAGPTYEQYF
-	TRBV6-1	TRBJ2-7	CASTKTGVSSYEQYF
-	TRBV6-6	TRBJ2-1	CASSYAGVVNEQFF
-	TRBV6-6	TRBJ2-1	CASLPGTEVNNEQFF
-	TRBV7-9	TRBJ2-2	CASSSRSGGRTGELFF
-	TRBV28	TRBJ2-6	CASSFRGSSGANVLTF